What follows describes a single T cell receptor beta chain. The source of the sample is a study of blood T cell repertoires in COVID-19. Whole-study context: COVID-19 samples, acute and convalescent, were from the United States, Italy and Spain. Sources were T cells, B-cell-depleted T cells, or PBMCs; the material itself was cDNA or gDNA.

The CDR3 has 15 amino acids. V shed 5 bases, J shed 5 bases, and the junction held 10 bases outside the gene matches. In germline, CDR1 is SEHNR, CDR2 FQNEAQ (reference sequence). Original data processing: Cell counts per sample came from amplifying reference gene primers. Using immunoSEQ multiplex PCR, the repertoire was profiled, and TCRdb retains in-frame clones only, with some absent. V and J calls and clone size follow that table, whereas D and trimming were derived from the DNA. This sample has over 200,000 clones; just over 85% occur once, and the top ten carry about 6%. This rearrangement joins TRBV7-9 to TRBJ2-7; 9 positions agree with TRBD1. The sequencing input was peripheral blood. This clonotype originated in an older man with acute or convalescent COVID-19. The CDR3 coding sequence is TGTGCCAGCAGCGATACCGGGACAGGGCCCGACGAGCAGTACTTC. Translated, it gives CASSDTGTGPDEQYF.